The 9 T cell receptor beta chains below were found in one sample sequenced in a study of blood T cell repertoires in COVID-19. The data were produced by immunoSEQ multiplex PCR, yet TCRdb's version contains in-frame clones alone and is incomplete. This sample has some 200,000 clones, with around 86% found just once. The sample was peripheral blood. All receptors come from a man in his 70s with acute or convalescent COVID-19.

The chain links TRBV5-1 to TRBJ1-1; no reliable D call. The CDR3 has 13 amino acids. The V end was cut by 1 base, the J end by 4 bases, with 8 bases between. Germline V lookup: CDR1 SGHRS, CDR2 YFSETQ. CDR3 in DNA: TGCGCCAGCAGCTTGATGGGGAGCACTGAAGCTTTCTTT. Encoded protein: CASSLMGSTEAFF.

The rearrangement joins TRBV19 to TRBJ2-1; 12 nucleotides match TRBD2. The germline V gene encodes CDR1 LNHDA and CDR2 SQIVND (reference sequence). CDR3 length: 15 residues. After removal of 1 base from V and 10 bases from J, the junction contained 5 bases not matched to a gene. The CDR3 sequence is CASSIGGTSGREQFF. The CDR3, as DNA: TGTGCCAGTAGTATAGGAGGGACTAGCGGGCGGGAGCAGTTCTTC.

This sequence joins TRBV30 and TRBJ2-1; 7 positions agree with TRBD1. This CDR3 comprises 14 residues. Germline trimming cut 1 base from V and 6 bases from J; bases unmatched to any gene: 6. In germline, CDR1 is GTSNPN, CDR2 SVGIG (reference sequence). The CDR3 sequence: CAWSGGGAINEQFF. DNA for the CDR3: TGTGCCTGGAGTGGAGGGGGCGCAATCAATGAGCAGTTCTTC.

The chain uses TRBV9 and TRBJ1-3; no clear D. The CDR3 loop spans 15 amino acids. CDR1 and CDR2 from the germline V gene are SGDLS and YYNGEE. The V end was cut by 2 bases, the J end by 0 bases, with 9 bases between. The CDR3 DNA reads TGTGCCAGCAGCGTTTTCAGTTCCTCTGGAAACACCATATATTTT. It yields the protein CASSVFSSSGNTIYF.

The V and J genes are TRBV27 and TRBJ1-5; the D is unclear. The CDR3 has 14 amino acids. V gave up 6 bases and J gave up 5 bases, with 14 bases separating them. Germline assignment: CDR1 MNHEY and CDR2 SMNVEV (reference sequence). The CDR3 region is CASSRQPTDQPQHF. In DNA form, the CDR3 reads TGTGCCAGCAGCCGACAACCTACGGATCAGCCCCAGCATTTT.

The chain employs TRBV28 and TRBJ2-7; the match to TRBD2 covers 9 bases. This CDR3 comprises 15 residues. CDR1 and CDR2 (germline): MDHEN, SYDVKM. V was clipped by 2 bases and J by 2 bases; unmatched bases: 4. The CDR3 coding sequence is TGTGCCAGCAGTTTAACAGCGGGAGGTGCCTACGAGCAGTACTTC. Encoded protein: CASSLTAGGAYEQYF.

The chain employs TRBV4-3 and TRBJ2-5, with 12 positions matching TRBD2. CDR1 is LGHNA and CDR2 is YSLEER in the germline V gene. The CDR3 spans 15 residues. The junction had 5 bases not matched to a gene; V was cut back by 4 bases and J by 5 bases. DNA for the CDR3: TGCGCCAGCAGCCGTAAACTAGCGGGGGGTGAGACCCAGTACTTC. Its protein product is CASSRKLAGGETQYF.

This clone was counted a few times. The CDR3 is CASSPRSFPLGELFF. The DNA of the CDR3 is TGTGCCAGCTCACCACGGTCTTTTCCACTCGGGGAGCTGTTTTTT. The V call is TRBV18, the J call TRBJ2-2; D uncertain. The CDR3 totals 15 residues. V was pared by 1 base and J by 7 bases, with 13 bases between. CDR1 and CDR2 (germline): KGHSH, LQKENI.

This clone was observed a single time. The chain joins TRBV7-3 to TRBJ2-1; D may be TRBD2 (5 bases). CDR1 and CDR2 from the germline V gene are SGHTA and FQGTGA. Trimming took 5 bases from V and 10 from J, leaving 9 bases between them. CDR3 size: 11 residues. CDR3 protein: CASSNTGEQFF. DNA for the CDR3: TGTGCCAGCAGCAACACGGGGGAGCAGTTCTTC.